The sequence of this T cell receptor beta chain was determined in a study of blood T cell repertoires in COVID-19. Study-level background: Acute and convalescent COVID-19 specimens originated in the United States, Italy and Spain. From T cells, B-cell-depleted T cells, or PBMCs came the material, which was cDNA or gDNA.

Authors' data handling: The authors estimated nucleated cell counts from reference gene primer amplification. TCRdb keeps only in-frame clones here, not all; method: immunoSEQ multiplex PCR. V, J and clone size are those of that table, while D and trimming were read from the DNA. The sample lists around 37,000 clones, roughly 87% occurring once. The sample taken for sequencing was peripheral blood. The clonotype was recovered from a man aged 45-60 years with active or convalescent COVID-19.

CDR3 in amino acids: CASSPEAAQETQYF. The CDR3 nucleotides are TGTGCCAGCTCACCTGAGGCGGCACAAGAGACCCAGTACTTC. The V call is TRBV18, the J call TRBJ2-5; D is unclear. Trimming pared 3 bases from V and 2 bases from J, leaving 10 bases between. The CDR3 runs to 14 residues. Germline V CDR1 and CDR2: KGHSH, LQKENI.